This entry concerns a single T cell receptor beta chain. Its antigen is unidentified. The assay used was immunoSEQ (version v3.0), run at survey level. This table comes from immunoSEQ multiplex PCR, and its TCRdb copy is limited to in-frame clones, with some not included. This sample yields approximately 32,000 clones, of which 83% are seen a single time; 6.5% to 9.5% belongs to the top ten. The data derive from a study of long-term antiretroviral therapy in people with HIV. Germline loops: CDR1 MNHNY, CDR2 SVGAGI (reference sequence). The CDR3 length is 15 residues. V shed 10 bases, J shed 1 base, and the junction held 11 bases outside the gene matches. Each contributor possessed a minimum of one pre-ART and a minimum of two post-ART PBMC samples. Study results and caveats: Diversity remained lower than transplant donor controls, even though it increased after ART.

The sequencing here drew on unsorted PBMCs, taken 0.4 years before starting antiretroviral therapy. V gene TRBV6-6 combines with J gene TRBJ2-5, with 8 nucleotides matching TRBD1. The receptor's source is a man in his late teens or twenties with HIV. CDR3 residues: CAIRRQGRSQETQYF. In DNA, the CDR3 is TGTGCCATCAGGAGACAGGGGAGAAGCCAAGAGACCCAGTACTTC.